This TCR beta chain came from a study of shared clonotypes between healthy human individuals (TCRdb year 2020). About the full investigation: Three men and two women, aged 18 to 49 years, made up the cohort. For each donor, three plates each were used for CD4 naive and CD4 memory, two plates were used for CD8 naive, and one plate was used for CD8 memory. Blood TCR repertoires of roughly five healthy adults were deeply sequenced to estimate repertoire size and the extent of clonotype sharing between individuals. Libraries were prepared and TCR repertoires were sequenced by different laboratories using diverse techniques, in order to increase sequencing depth and limit assay-specific biases. Per donor, leukapheresis produced somewhere between about 0.94 and 9 billion PBMCs.

Using the deep immunoSEQ assay, multiplex PCR amplified TCR CDR3 regions from genomic DNA. Extracted genomic DNA from each cell subset was distributed evenly across all wells of several immunoSEQ 96-well plates, and each plate was treated as a replicate. For sorted subsets, approximately 200 ng of genomic DNA, equivalent to 30,000 or so T cell genomes, went into each replicate PCR. Purified libraries were measured with a Qubit 3.0 fluorometer, size-checked on a Bioanalyzer 2100, and measured again with the KAPA Library Quantification kit. Every immunoSEQ 96-well plate was sequenced on a separate single-read 150-cycle Illumina NextSeq 550 flow cell. On the authors' methods: Because the immunoSEQ output included only junctional sequences and no quality scores, the filtering could not be the same as the filtering used for full-length reads. To assign V/J genes and CDR3, sequences were annotated using PyIR, a Python wrapper for IgBLAST v1.9, with IMGT germline references. Reads were removed for weak V/J assignments (E-value above 1e-6), missing CDR3, stop codons, out-of-frame junctions, or ambiguous translated residues. A V3J clonotype was defined by an identical inferred V gene, J gene, and CDR3 amino acid sequence. To compute the percentage overlap between repertoires, the number of shared unique clonotypes was divided by the size of the smaller repertoire. Richness of each repertoire was evaluated using RTK rarefaction, the Chao1 estimator, and Recon v2.1 estimates of unobserved clonotypes. Generation probabilities for all TCRbeta clonotypes obtained by the gDNA method from a handful of donors were computed using OLGA. TCRdb mirrors the immuneACCESS table, restricted to in-frame sequences. Some clones are absent from its copies; in checked studies, under half trace to an unresolved V gene, and the reason for the others is unknown. That table furnishes V, J and clone size, whereas the DNA furnished D and trimming. The sample yields millions of clones; about 95% were counted once. 0.9% to 1.4% of the sample goes to the ten largest clones.

Broader findings and caveats from the paper: Naive subsets generally had larger estimated clonotype richness than memory subsets did. Rarefaction of sorted-subset datasets indicated incomplete sequencing despite the large sequencing depth. Sharing across a handful of donors was observed for approximately 5% of naive CD4, 3% to 3.5% of naive CD8, 2% to 2.5% of memory CD4, and around 0.4% of memory CD8 clonotypes. Pairwise subsampling led to the expectation that sequencing depth would affect the degree of clonotype sharing among donors. The small number of donors limited the genetic and exposure-history diversity represented. Sampling was limited to blood, and TCR repertoires in tissue likely differ from TCR repertoires in blood. Compared with non-shared clonotypes, clonotypes shared by all four sorted-subset donors had higher generation probabilities.

For the CD8 naive samples, CD45RO-negative cells were positively selected for CCR7, yielding a CD45RA+CCR7+ population from which TemRA cells were excluded. The donors were healthy, HIV-negative adults who had no recently reported acute infections or vaccinations. Every donor was a Caucasian adult living in Nashville, Tennessee, USA. After blood collection by leukapheresis, PBMCs were isolated using Ficoll-Histopaque density gradient centrifugation and then cryopreserved in the vapor phase of liquid nitrogen. Analytical flow cytometry was used to check the purity and quantity of each magnetically sorted T cell population. Genomic DNA was isolated from each sorted fraction and quantified by UV absorbance on a Nanodrop 2000c. Note on this clone: The target of this receptor is not known. Per-base qualities were not stored, and no clone one base away is much larger.

Including cysteine and phenylalanine, the CDR3 has 15 amino acids. Only CDR3 DNA is held: 45 bases, read in frame from base 1. Trimming accounts for 2 bases at V and 8 bases at J, while the number of junction bases matched to no gene is 6. CDR1 and CDR2 (SEHNR, FQNEAQ) derive from the germline V gene (reference sequence). The clonotype comes from a man between 18 and 35 years old in good health. Material: naive CD8+ T cells sorted from blood. The cell subset or site label, as the study defines it: CD45RA+CCR7+. The chain links TRBV7-9 with TRBJ2-1; TRBD2 matches 10 bases in the middle. Here the CDR3 is given as CASSLSGRGWDEQFF. The DNA sequence is TGTGCCAGCAGCTTAAGCGGGAGGGGATGGGATGAGCAGTTCTTC.